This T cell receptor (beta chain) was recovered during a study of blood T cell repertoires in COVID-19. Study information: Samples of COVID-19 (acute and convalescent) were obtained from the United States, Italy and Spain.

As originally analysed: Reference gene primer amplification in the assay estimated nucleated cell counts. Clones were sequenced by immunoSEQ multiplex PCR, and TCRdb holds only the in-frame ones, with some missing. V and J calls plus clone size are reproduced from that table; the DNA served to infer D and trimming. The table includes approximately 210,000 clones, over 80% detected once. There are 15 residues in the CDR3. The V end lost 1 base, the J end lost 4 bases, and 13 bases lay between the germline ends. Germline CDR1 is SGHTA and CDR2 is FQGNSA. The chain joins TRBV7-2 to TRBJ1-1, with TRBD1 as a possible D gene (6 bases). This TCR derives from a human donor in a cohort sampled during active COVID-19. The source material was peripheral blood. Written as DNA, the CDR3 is TGTGCCAGCAGCTTAGTCGGGGGGGCTGGCACTGAAGCTTTCTTT. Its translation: CASSLVGGAGTEAFF.